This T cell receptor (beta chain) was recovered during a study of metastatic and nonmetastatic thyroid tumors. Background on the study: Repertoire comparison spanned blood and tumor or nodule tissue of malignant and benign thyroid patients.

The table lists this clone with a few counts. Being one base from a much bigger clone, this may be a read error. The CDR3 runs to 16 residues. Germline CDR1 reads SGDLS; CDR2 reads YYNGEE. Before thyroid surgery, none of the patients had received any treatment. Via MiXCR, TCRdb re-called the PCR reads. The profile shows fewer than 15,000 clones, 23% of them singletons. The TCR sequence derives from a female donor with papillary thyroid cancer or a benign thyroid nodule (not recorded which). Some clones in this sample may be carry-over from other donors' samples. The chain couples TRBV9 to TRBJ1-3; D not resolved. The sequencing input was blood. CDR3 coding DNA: TGTGCCGGCAGCGTAGAGGTCACCCAGTCTGGAAACACCATATATTTT. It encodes CAGSVEVTQSGNTIYF.